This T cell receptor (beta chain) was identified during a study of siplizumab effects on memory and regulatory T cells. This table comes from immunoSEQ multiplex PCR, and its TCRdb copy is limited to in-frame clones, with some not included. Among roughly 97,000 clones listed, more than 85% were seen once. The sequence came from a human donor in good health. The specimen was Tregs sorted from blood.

For the CDR3, the DNA is TGTGCCAGCAGTTACTCGGGACACCAGAAATACGAGCAGTACTTC. Protein sequence: CASSYSGHQKYEQYF. The chain employs TRBV6-5 and TRBJ2-7; perhaps TRBD1 as D (6 bases). There are 15 residues in the CDR3. Germline V gene sequence: CDR1 MNHEY, CDR2 SVGAGI. V lost 0 bases, J lost 4 bases, and 13 bases lay in between.